These 28 T cell receptor beta chains were all obtained from the same sample, sequenced in a study of blood T cell repertoires in COVID-19. Some clones are missing from TCRdb's copy, which holds only in-frame ones; the method was immunoSEQ multiplex PCR. The sample includes some 340,000 clones, around 80% of them seen just once. Sequencing was carried out using peripheral blood. The origin of the receptors is a man under 40 with active or convalescent COVID-19.

The rearrangement joins TRBV9 to TRBJ2-2; 10 bases line up with TRBD1. Trimming at V came to 3 bases and at J to 0 bases, leaving 14 bases not matched to a gene. The CDR3 spans 20 residues. CDR1 SGDLS and CDR2 YYNGEE come from the germline V gene. CDR3 residues: CASSARTGGKGAPNTGELFF. For the CDR3, the DNA is TGTGCCAGCAGCGCCCGGACAGGGGGTAAGGGAGCCCCGAACACCGGGGAGCTGTTTTTT.

The chain combines TRBV5-1 with TRBJ2-7; 9 bases agree with TRBD2. CDR1 SGHRS and CDR2 YFSETQ come from the germline V gene. V was pared by 4 bases and J by 3 bases, with 8 bases of the junction left unmatched. The CDR3 contains 15 residues. This chain's CDR3 is CASSLLAGVGYEQYF. The CDR3 DNA follows: TGCGCCAGCAGCCTACTAGCGGGCGTTGGCTACGAGCAGTACTTC. Filled out from reference TRBV5-1 and TRBJ2-7, the complete variable domain reads KAGVTQTPRYLIKTRGQQVTLSCSPISGHRSVSWYQQTPGQGLQFLFEYFSETQRNKGNFPGRFSGRQFSNSRSEMNVSTLELGDSALYLCASSLLAGVGYEQYFGPGTRLTVT.

This chain links TRBV6-2 or TRBV6-3 with TRBJ1-5; the match to TRBD1 covers 9 bases. J lost 6 bases, V lost 5 bases, and 11 bases had no gene match. CDR3 length equals 16 residues. Germline CDR1 MNHEY, CDR2 SVGEGT. For the CDR3, the DNA is TGTGCCAGCAGTCCCACCGGACAGGGGAGGGGTCAGCCCCAGCATTTT. Translated, it gives CASSPTGQGRGQPQHF.

V usage is TRBV25-1 and J usage is TRBJ1-2; TRBD1 agrees at 9 bases. The CDR3 is 12 residues long. From germline, CDR1 is MGHDK and CDR2 SYGVNS. V lost 9 bases to trimming and J lost 13 bases; unmatched junction nucleotides: 12. CDR3 loop: CARAGTGIRGTF. The CDR3, as DNA: TGTGCCAGGGCCGGGACAGGGATTAGAGGCACCTTC.

In this sample, this clone turned up many times. The chain links TRBV7-8 to TRBJ1-1; D is undetermined. Germline CDR1 reads SGHVS; CDR2 reads FQNEAQ. The CDR3 is 15 amino acids. Trimming removed 5 bases at V and 5 bases at J, with 18 bases between. Here the CDR3 reads CASSPGYARRTEAFF. For the CDR3, the DNA is TGTGCCAGCAGCCCCGGTTACGCCCGTCGAACTGAAGCTTTCTTT.

As regards this clone: The same CDR3 also results from other DNA sequences found in this sample. The chain has TRBV6-5 and TRBJ1-1; maybe TRBD1 (5 bases). Deletions cut 6 bases from V and 1 base from J, with 9 bases between. Looked up from germline, CDR1 is MNHEY and CDR2 is SVGAGI. This CDR3 region has 13 residues. As DNA, the CDR3 is TGTGCCAGCAGCCTCACAGGGAACACTGAAGCTTTCTTT. It codes for CASSLTGNTEAFF.

The chain employs TRBV5-6 and TRBJ2-3, with 8 bases fitting TRBD1. After removal of 2 bases from V and 3 bases from J, the junction contained 8 bases not matched to a gene. Germline V gene sequence: CDR1 SGHDT, CDR2 YYEEEE. The CDR3 extends over 16 amino acids. CDR3 nucleotides: TGTGCCAGCAGCTTCCAATCCGGGACAGGAACAGATACGCAGTATTTT. It yields the protein CASSFQSGTGTDTQYF.

The chain couples TRBV11-3 to TRBJ2-7; 8 bases are a match to TRBD1. Losses at the gene ends were 3 bases for V and 6 bases for J; bases not matched to a gene: 10. CDR1 and CDR2 (germline): SGHNT, YENEEA. The CDR3 length is 15 residues. The CDR3 is CASSLFPGGASEQYF. The DNA of the CDR3 is TGTGCCAGCAGCTTGTTCCCAGGGGGCGCTTCCGAGCAGTACTTC.

V is TRBV20-1 and J is TRBJ2-1, with TRBD2 matching 8 bases. V shed 3 bases and J 8 bases; nucleotides not matched to a gene: 9. CDR3 size: 14 residues. Germline lookup yields CDR1 DFQATT and CDR2 SNEGSKA (reference sequence). CDR3 nucleotide sequence: TGCAGTGCTAGTTTCGGGGGGGCCGGGGATGAGCAGTTCTTC. This gives the protein CSASFGGAGDEQFF.

Only one count was recorded for this clone. The J gene is TRBJ2-5, the V gene TRBV30, with 8 bases that match TRBD1. Germline-derived CDR1 and CDR2 are GTSNPN and SVGIG (reference sequence). The V segment lost 5 bases and the J segment 0 bases; nucleotides outside the gene matches: 11. This CDR3 is built from 16 residues. The CDR3 bases are TGTGCCTGGGCAGAACCGGGACAGGAGTACCAAGAGACCCAGTACTTC. As protein: CAWAEPGQEYQETQYF.

This clone appeared a single time. The chain is built from TRBV28 and TRBJ2-7; D might be TRBD2 (6 bases). The CDR3 covers 13 residues. Germline CDR1 is MDHEN and CDR2 is SYDVKM. V lost 2 bases, J lost 4 bases, and 9 bases lay in between. CDR3 sequence reads: CASSLPGGYEQYF. CDR3 bases: TGTGCCAGCAGTTTACCCGGGGGATACGAGCAGTACTTC.

V usage is TRBV18 and J usage is TRBJ1-2; 7 bases fit TRBD1. The germline gives CDR1 KGHSH, CDR2 LQKENI. The CDR3 is 14 residues long. With V trimmed by 5 bases and J by 5 bases, 8 bases remained unmatched. The CDR3 is CASSTRDRSYGYTF. CDR3 nucleotide sequence: TGTGCCAGCTCAACCCGGGACAGATCATATGGCTACACCTTC.

The chain employs TRBV15 and TRBJ2-7; TRBD1 is a possible D gene (5 bases). Germline V gene sequence: CDR1 LNHNV, CDR2 YYDKDF (reference sequence). The CDR3 contains 13 residues. Deletions cut 1 base from V and 3 bases from J, with 7 bases between. CDR3 sequence reads: CATSRAQGYEQYF. CDR3 coding DNA: TGTGCCACCAGCAGAGCCCAGGGCTACGAGCAGTACTTC.

The chain recombines TRBV3-1 (or the pseudogene TRBV3-2) with TRBJ1-6; maybe TRBD1 (5 bases). Trimming stripped 1 base from V and 10 bases from J, with 11 bases between. The CDR3 runs 14 residues. Germline V lookup: CDR1 LGHDT, CDR2 YNNKEL (reference sequence). The DNA for the CDR3 is TGTGCCAGCAGCCAAGTCCAGGGTAACTCACCCCTCCACTTT. This translates into CASSQVQGNSPLHF.

The rearrangement links TRBV2 to TRBJ1-5, with D unresolved. Trimming took 4 bases from V and 1 from J, leaving 8 bases between them. The CDR3 covers 14 residues. Germline V gene lookup returns CDR1 SNHLY and CDR2 FYNNEI. The CDR3 coding sequence is TGTGCCAGCAGTGTGGTGGCAAGCAATCAGCCCCAGCATTTT. Translating gives CASSVVASNQPQHF.

The chain links TRBV29-1 to TRBJ2-7; 7 nucleotides align to TRBD2. With V trimmed by 7 bases and J by 5 bases, 8 bases remained unmatched. This CDR3 is 12 amino acids long. Germline assignment: CDR1 SQVTM and CDR2 ANQGSEA. This CDR3 reads CSALREAHEQYF. In nucleotides, the CDR3 is TGCAGCGCTTTACGGGAGGCCCACGAGCAGTACTTC.

This chain connects TRBV30 to TRBJ2-2; the match to TRBD1 covers 8 bases. The length of the CDR3 is 16 residues. Germline V CDR1 and CDR2: GTSNPN, SVGIG (reference sequence). V shed 2 bases, J shed 6 bases, and the junction held 11 bases outside the gene matches. CDR3 in amino acids: CAWSRKVTGEAGELFF. The CDR3 region has the DNA TGTGCCTGGAGTAGGAAAGTGACAGGGGAGGCCGGGGAGCTGTTTTTT.

The chain is built from TRBV2 and TRBJ2-1, with D tentatively TRBD2 (6 bases). In germline, CDR1 is SNHLY, CDR2 FYNNEI. The CDR3 has 14 residues. V shed 6 bases and J shed 7 bases, with 16 bases lying between them. Written as DNA, the CDR3 is TGTGCCAGCAGGAAGGAGGGAGTGGGGAATGAGCAGTTCTTC. It yields the protein CASRKEGVGNEQFF.

This chain links TRBV12-5 with TRBJ1-5, with D possibly being TRBD1 (5 bases). Germline lookup yields CDR1 LGHNT and CDR2 FRNRAP. The CDR3 is made up of 14 amino acids. Trimming removed 5 bases at V and 7 bases at J, with 15 bases between. The CDR3 region has the DNA TGTGCTAGTGGTGGGGCCGACGGGCTCCAGCCCCAGCATTTT. It encodes CASGGADGLQPQHF.

This chain uses TRBV6-5 with TRBJ1-2, with D perhaps TRBD1 (6 bases). Germline values: CDR1 MNHEY, CDR2 SVGAGI. V was cut by 9 bases and J by 0 bases, with 17 bases left in between. This CDR3 has 15 amino acids. Here the CDR3 DNA reads TGTGCCAGTACTGACAGGTCCCCTCCTAACTATGGCTACACCTTC. Its translation is CASTDRSPPNYGYTF.

The chain combines TRBV7-9 with TRBJ2-7, with D uncertain. The CDR3 is 13 amino acids. Germline V gene sequence: CDR1 SEHNR, CDR2 FQNEAQ (reference sequence). With 1 base removed from V and 6 bases from J, the gap between germline ends came to 10 bases. The CDR3 region has the DNA TGTGCCAGCAGCTTAGGAGATTTCTCCGAGCAGTACTTC. Residues: CASSLGDFSEQYF.

This clone has a single count. The rearrangement joins TRBV27 to TRBJ2-7; TRBD2 aligns across 8 bases. Germline V gene lookup returns CDR1 MNHEY and CDR2 SMNVEV (reference sequence). The CDR3 totals 15 residues. J gave up 7 bases and V 4 bases, and 12 bases lay outside the gene matches. The CDR3 bases are TGTGCCAGCAGTTCACTGCCTAGCGGGCGCGTGGAGCAGTACTTC. Translation gives CASSSLPSGRVEQYF.

The chain uses TRBV19 and TRBJ2-5, with 12 bases aligning to TRBD1. J lost 4 bases, V lost 8 bases, and 5 bases had no gene match. This CDR3 contains 14 residues. Per germline, CDR1 LNHDA and CDR2 SQIVND (reference sequence). As DNA, the CDR3 is TGTGCCAGTGGGACAGGGGGCTTACGAGAGACCCAGTACTTC. Translation gives CASGTGGLRETQYF.

This CDR3 reads CSVEAPEGPFYGYTF. Here the CDR3 DNA reads TGCAGCGTTGAAGCCCCGGAGGGACCATTCTATGGCTACACCTTC. The chain joins TRBV29-1 to TRBJ1-2; a weak D match, TRBD1 (5 bases). Germline V gives CDR1 SQVTM, CDR2 ANQGSEA. The CDR3 is 15 residues long. V lost 1 base, J lost 4 bases, and 16 bases lay in between.

The chain has TRBV27 and TRBJ1-4; 8 bases fit TRBD1. The CDR3 spans 15 residues. After removal of 3 bases from V and 6 bases from J, the junction contained 6 bases not matched to a gene. Germline assignment: CDR1 MNHEY and CDR2 SMNVEV (reference sequence). CDR3 amino acids: CASSFLQGGDEKLFF. Written as DNA, the CDR3 is TGTGCCAGCAGTTTTTTACAGGGGGGAGATGAAAAACTGTTTTTT.

The chain links TRBV10-3 to TRBJ2-7; 8 positions agree with TRBD1. The V gene end was trimmed by 4 bases and the J gene end by 5 bases; junction bases not matched to a gene: 10. Germline V gene lookup returns CDR1 ENHRY and CDR2 SYGVKD. The CDR3 sequence is 15 residues long. The CDR3 DNA sequence: TGTGCCATCAGTGGAGGAGGCGACAGGGGTGACGAGCAGTACTTC. This gives the protein CAISGGGDRGDEQYF.

V is TRBV6-5 and J is TRBJ2-7; tentative D call: TRBD2 (6 bases). Germline V gene data show CDR1 as MNHEY and CDR2 as SVGAGI. The CDR3 has 15 residues. The V gene lost 6 bases and the J gene lost 3 bases, with 18 bases spanning the gap. The CDR3, as DNA: TGTGCCAGCAGCCCAGCGGGTTCTTCCCTCTACGAGCAGTACTTC. This translates into CASSPAGSSLYEQYF.

This clone was picked up a small number of times. The genes are TRBV7-9 and TRBJ1-2; TRBD1 aligns across 8 bases. Germline trimming cut 2 bases from V and 5 bases from J; bases unmatched to any gene: 7. The CDR3 runs 15 residues. Per germline, CDR1 SEHNR and CDR2 FQNEAQ (reference sequence). CDR3 loop: CASSLPGQGSYGYTF. CDR3 coding DNA: TGTGCCAGCAGCTTACCAGGACAGGGATCTTATGGCTACACCTTC. Using reference TRBV7-9 and TRBJ1-2 for the parts outside the CDR3, the full variable domain is DTGVSQNPRHKITKRGQNVTFRCDPISEHNRLYWYRQTLGQGPEFLTYFQNEAQLEKSRLLSDRFSAERPKGSFSTLEIQRTEQGDSAMYLCASSLPGQGSYGYTFGSGTRLTVV.